Each of the 15 T cell receptor beta chains below was sequenced from the same sample in a study of somatic mutations in cytotoxic T cells in rheumatoid arthritis. Clones were read by immunoSEQ multiplex PCR, and TCRdb kept only the in-frame ones, dropping some. Of around 15,000 clones listed, 82% are singletons. The material sequenced was CD8+ T cells sorted from blood. These receptors were taken from an adult with rheumatoid arthritis.

This chain joins TRBV27 and TRBJ1-1; D ambiguous. CDR1 and CDR2 from the germline V gene are MNHEY and SMNVEV (reference sequence). Trimming took off 1 base at V and 0 bases at J, with 15 bases between the two ends. This CDR3 contains 17 residues. The CDR3 reads CASSLLARAELNTEAFF. CDR3 coding DNA: TGTGCCAGCAGTTTATTGGCCCGGGCGGAACTGAACACTGAAGCTTTCTTT.

This clone was observed a few times. J is TRBJ2-3 and V is TRBV7-3; D gene unclear. CDR3 length: 13 amino acids. V lost 2 bases to trimming and J lost 4 bases, with 7 bases between them. CDR1 and CDR2 (germline): SGHTA, FQGTGA. The CDR3 region is CASSLPGSDTQYF. In DNA form, the CDR3 reads TGTGCCAGCAGCTTACCCGGCTCAGATACGCAGTATTTT.

The J gene is TRBJ2-7, the V gene TRBV28; 8 positions match TRBD1. Trimming removed 5 bases from V and 4 bases from J; junction bases left unmatched: 13. The CDR3 runs to 16 residues. Germline CDR1 is MDHEN and CDR2 is SYDVKM. CDR3 loop: CASSPFDRGRGYEQYF. The CDR3 DNA reads as TGTGCCAGCAGTCCCTTCGACAGGGGTAGAGGGTACGAGCAGTACTTC.

The genes are TRBV6-1 and TRBJ2-1; TRBD1 is a possible D gene (5 bases). This CDR3 has 15 residues. Germline CDR1 MNHNS, CDR2 SASEGT. V was cut by 1 base and J by 4 bases, with 11 bases left in between. CDR3 in DNA: TGTGCCAGCAGTGAAGGTACAGGTTATTACAATGAGCAGTTCTTC. Translated, it gives CASSEGTGYYNEQFF.

The J gene is TRBJ1-1, the V gene TRBV27; perhaps TRBD1 as D (5 bases). The CDR3 runs to 15 residues. Trimming pared 6 bases from V and 5 bases from J, leaving 19 bases between. The germline V gene encodes CDR1 MNHEY and CDR2 SMNVEV (reference sequence). CDR3 coding DNA: TGTGCCAGCAGAGACCGGACCGGGGGACGTACTGAAGCTTTCTTT. As protein: CASRDRTGGRTEAFF.

The chain has TRBV6-5 and TRBJ2-1; D ambiguous. V was shortened by 0 bases and J by 7 bases, with 7 bases between the two germline ends. Germline loops: CDR1 MNHEY, CDR2 SVGAGI. This CDR3 comprises 13 residues. CDR3 DNA: TGTGCCAGCAGTTACTCAGGAGCTAATGAGCAGTTCTTC. Translating it yields CASSYSGANEQFF.

The V and J genes are TRBV7-8 and TRBJ1-2; D remains unclear. The CDR3 spans 14 residues. V gave up 5 bases and J gave up 6 bases, with 16 bases separating them. Germline lookup yields CDR1 SGHVS and CDR2 FQNEAQ. The CDR3 DNA reads TGTGCCAGCAGCCCCGACGGGAGGTTTGATGGCTACACCTTC. Translation gives CASSPDGRFDGYTF.

The chain employs TRBV15 and TRBJ2-1, with 10 bases that match TRBD2. Germline lookup yields CDR1 LNHNV and CDR2 YYDKDF (reference sequence). V was pared by 1 base and J by 7 bases, with 7 bases of the junction left unmatched. The CDR3 extends over 16 amino acids. CDR3 nucleotide sequence: TGTGCCACCAGCAGAGTGGCTAGCGGGAGCTATAATGAGCAGTTCTTC. It is translated as CATSRVASGSYNEQFF.

Only one count was recorded for this clone. The chain links TRBV9 to TRBJ2-7; 9 bases align to TRBD1. This CDR3 contains 12 residues. The V and J ends lost 4 bases and 6 bases, in that order; junction bases with no gene match: 2. Per the germline V gene, CDR1 is SGDLS and CDR2 is YYNGEE. The CDR3 is CASSRDRVEQYF. CDR3 DNA sequence: TGTGCCAGCAGCCGGGACAGGGTCGAGCAGTACTTC.

This clone was counted once. The rearrangement joins TRBV7-9 to TRBJ2-4, with 12 positions matching TRBD1. The CDR3 covers 16 residues. In germline, CDR1 is SEHNR, CDR2 FQNEAQ (reference sequence). Unmatched junction bases numbered 2, after V lost 4 bases and J lost 1 base. CDR3 region: CASSWGQGAAKNIQYF. Written as DNA, the CDR3 is TGTGCCAGCAGCTGGGGACAGGGGGCGGCCAAAAACATTCAGTACTTC.

This chain joins TRBV28 and TRBJ1-2; 10 nucleotides line up with TRBD1. The trim removed 6 bases at V and 3 bases at J, leaving 4 bases unmatched. Germline V gives CDR1 MDHEN, CDR2 SYDVKM. The CDR3 loop spans 14 amino acids. For the CDR3, the DNA is TGTGCCAGCAGCCCCGGACAGGGGGACTATGGCTACACCTTC. Amino acids: CASSPGQGDYGYTF.

This chain connects TRBV29-1 to TRBJ1-3, with TRBD1 as a possible D gene (5 bases). The CDR3 contains 11 residues. Looked up from germline, CDR1 is SQVTM and CDR2 is ANQGSEA. With 7 bases removed from V and 4 bases from J, the gap between germline ends came to 8 bases. The CDR3 DNA reads TGCAGCGCCCGGGACGGAAACACCATATATTTT. Its protein product is CSARDGNTIYF.

V and J are TRBV29-1 and TRBJ1-3; unclear D gene. CDR1 and CDR2 (germline): SQVTM, ANQGSEA. This CDR3 contains 13 residues. With 4 bases removed from V and 1 base from J, the gap between germline ends came to 8 bases. CDR3 sequence reads: CSVGPGSGNTIYF. In DNA form, the CDR3 reads TGCAGCGTTGGCCCTGGATCTGGAAACACCATATATTTT.

The chain is built from TRBV7-9 and TRBJ2-1; TRBD1 agrees at 7 bases. V was pared by 5 bases and J by 8 bases, with 9 bases of the junction left unmatched. Germline values: CDR1 SEHNR, CDR2 FQNEAQ (reference sequence). This CDR3 spans 14 amino acids. CDR3 nucleotide sequence: TGTGCCAGCAGCACCACGACAGGGTTCGATGAGCAGTTCTTC. Encoded protein: CASSTTTGFDEQFF.

The J gene is TRBJ2-1, the V gene TRBV11-2, with TRBD2 matching 12 bases. With 1 base clipped from V and 9 bases from J, the junction kept 4 bases outside the gene matches. The germline V gene encodes CDR1 SGHAT and CDR2 FQNNGV. The CDR3 is 15 amino acids. In nucleotides, the CDR3 is TGTGCCAGCAGCTTAGTGACTAGCGGGAGTGGTGAGCAGTTCTTC. This gives the protein CASSLVTSGSGEQFF.